This TCR beta chain was sequenced for a study of chemoradiotherapy in HPV16-positive cancers. Across the study: A couple of HPV16-positive patients' cells yielded candidate HPV-specific clones and common motifs.

Comments on this clone: Its specificity is unknown.

Study results and caveats: Candidate HPV-specific clones and E7-related TCR motifs grew in tumor during treatment. For HPV16-positive patients, expanding HPV-responsive T cells associated with longer recurrence-free survival.

Repertoires were sampled repeatedly during chemoradiotherapy. Clones were read by immunoSEQ multiplex PCR, and TCRdb kept only the in-frame ones, dropping some. The table includes approximately 12,000 clones, around 73% detected once. The receptor comes from a human donor with HPV-associated anogenital cancer. Sampling was carried out from a patient who underwent chemoradiotherapy.

DNA of the CDR3: TGTGCCAGCAGCTTAGGAATGGGACCCGACCACTACGAGCAGTACTTC. As protein: CASSLGMGPDHYEQYF. The chain links TRBV7-9 to TRBJ2-7; D may correspond to TRBD1 or TRBD2 (5 bases each). The CDR3 contains 16 residues. Germline V CDR1 and CDR2: SEHNR, FQNEAQ (reference sequence). V lost 1 base to trimming and J lost 3 bases, with 16 bases between them.